This T cell receptor beta chain stems from a study of shared clonotypes between healthy human individuals (TCRdb year 2020). General notes on the study: A couple of women and three men aged 18 to 49 years were included in the cohort. To estimate repertoire size and how much clonotype sharing occurs between individuals, the study deeply sequenced the blood TCR repertoires of five healthy adults. Libraries were prepared and TCR repertoires were sequenced by different laboratories using diverse techniques, in order to increase sequencing depth and limit assay-specific biases. Leukapheresis yielded between about 0.94 and 9 billion PBMCs per donor. For each donor, CD4 naive and CD4 memory were each run on three plates, CD8 naive on two plates, and CD8 memory on one plate.

From the germline V gene, CDR1 is KGHSH and CDR2 is LQKENI. V was cut back by 4 bases and J by 3 bases, leaving a gap of 6 bases between them. From cysteine to phenylalanine, the CDR3 is 12 amino acids long. Left in the record is the CDR3 DNA by itself, 36 bases read in frame from the first base. Beyond this particular receptor, the publication reports: The genetic and exposure-history diversity represented was limited by the small number of donors. Sampling was limited to blood, and TCR repertoires in tissue likely differ from TCR repertoires in blood. Incomplete sequencing was indicated by rarefaction of sorted-subset datasets, despite the large sequencing depth. Naive subsets generally had larger estimated clonotype richness than memory subsets did. Compared with non-shared clonotypes, the clonotypes found in all four sorted-subset donors had higher generation probabilities. Pairwise subsampling led to the expectation that sequencing depth would affect the degree of clonotype sharing among donors. Sharing across several donors was observed for about 5% of naive CD4, around 3.5% of naive CD8, about 2.5% of memory CD4, and less than 0.45% of memory CD8 clonotypes.

Using the deep immunoSEQ assay, multiplex PCR amplified TCR CDR3 regions from genomic DNA. Genomic DNA extracted from each cell subset was distributed evenly over all wells of several immunoSEQ 96-well plates, and each plate served as one replicate. For sorted subsets, about 200 ng genomic DNA, equal to 30,000 or so T cell genomes, was loaded into each replicate PCR. Purified libraries were measured with a Qubit 3.0 fluorometer, size-checked on a Bioanalyzer 2100, and measured again with the KAPA Library Quantification kit. A separate single-read 150-cycle Illumina NextSeq 550 flow cell was used to sequence each immunoSEQ 96-well plate. The paper's processing steps were these. Because only junctional sequences without quality scores were contained in the immunoSEQ output, filtering matching that applied to full-length reads could not be performed. To assign V/J genes and CDR3, sequences were annotated using PyIR, a Python wrapper for IgBLAST v1.9, with IMGT germline references. Any read was removed if the V/J assignment was weak (E-value above 1e-6), the CDR3 was missing, or the read contained stop codons, out-of-frame junctions, or ambiguous translated residues. V3J clonotypes were defined as sequences sharing an identical inferred V gene, J gene, and CDR3 amino acid sequence. Percentage overlap between repertoires was calculated by dividing the number of shared unique clonotypes by the size of the smaller repertoire. Three approaches were used to assess repertoire richness: RTK rarefaction, the Chao1 estimator, and Recon v2.1 estimates of unobserved clonotypes. Generation probabilities for all TCRbeta clonotypes obtained by the gDNA method from a handful of donors were computed using OLGA. Held by TCRdb, this immuneACCESS table contains in-frame sequences only and omits some clones. Under half of the omission traces to an unresolved V gene where checked; the cause of the rest is unknown. V and J calls plus clone size are reproduced from that table; the DNA served to infer D and trimming. The sample profile shows about 330,000 clones; around 87% of them were found once. Roughly 15% of the sample is held by the ten biggest clonotypes.

Comments on this clone: There is no known antigen for this receptor. Base quality data are lacking; no much larger clone is found one base away. Distinct nucleotide sequences in the sample also encode this CDR3.

Healthy HIV-negative adults with no recently reported acute infections or vaccinations were included as donors. Every donor was a Caucasian adult residing in Nashville, Tennessee, USA. The CD8 memory samples were a combination of magnetically selected CD45RO+ cells and CCR7-negative CD45RA+ effector memory (TemRA) cells. Blood was obtained by leukapheresis, after which PBMCs were separated by Ficoll-Histopaque density gradient centrifugation and cryopreserved in liquid nitrogen vapor phase. Analytical flow cytometry was used to check the purity and quantity of every magnetically sorted T cell population. Genomic DNA was isolated from every sorted fraction and measured by UV absorbance on a Nanodrop 2000c.

The receptor comes from a young man in good health. The V and J genes are TRBV18 and TRBJ2-5; a weak D assignment points to TRBD2 (6 bases agree). The sample consisted of memory CD8+ T cells sorted from blood. In light of the paper, this sample's cell subset or site label describes: CD45RO+ cells pooled with CCR7-negative TemRA cells. The CDR3 is CASSRGEETQYF. Read as DNA, the sequence is TGTGCCAGCTCACGGGGGGAAGAGACCCAGTACTTC.